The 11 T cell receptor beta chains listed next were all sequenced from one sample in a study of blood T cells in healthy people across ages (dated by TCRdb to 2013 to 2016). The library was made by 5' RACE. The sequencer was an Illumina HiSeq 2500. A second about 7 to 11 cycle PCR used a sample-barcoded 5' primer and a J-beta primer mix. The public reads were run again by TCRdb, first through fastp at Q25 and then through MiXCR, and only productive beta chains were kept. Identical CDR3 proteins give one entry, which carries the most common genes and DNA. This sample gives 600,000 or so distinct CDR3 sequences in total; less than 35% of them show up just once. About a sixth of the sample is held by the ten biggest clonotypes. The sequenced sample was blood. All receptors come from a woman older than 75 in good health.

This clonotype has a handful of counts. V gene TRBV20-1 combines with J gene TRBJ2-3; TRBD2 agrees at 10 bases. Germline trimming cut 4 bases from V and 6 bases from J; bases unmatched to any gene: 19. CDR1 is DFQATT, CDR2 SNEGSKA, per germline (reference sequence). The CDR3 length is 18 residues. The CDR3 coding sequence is TGCAGTGCTACCTCCCCAGAGCGGGGGGGCGGGTGGTGGGATACGCAGTATTTT. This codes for CSATSPERGGGWWDTQYF.

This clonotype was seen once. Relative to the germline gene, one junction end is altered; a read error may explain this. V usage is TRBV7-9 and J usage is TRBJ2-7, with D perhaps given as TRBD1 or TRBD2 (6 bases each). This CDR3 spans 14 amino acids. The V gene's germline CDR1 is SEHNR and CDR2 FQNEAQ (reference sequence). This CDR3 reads CANSPGGSSYEQYF. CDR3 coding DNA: TGTGCCAACAGCCCCGGGGGCTCCTCCTACGAGCAGTACTTC.

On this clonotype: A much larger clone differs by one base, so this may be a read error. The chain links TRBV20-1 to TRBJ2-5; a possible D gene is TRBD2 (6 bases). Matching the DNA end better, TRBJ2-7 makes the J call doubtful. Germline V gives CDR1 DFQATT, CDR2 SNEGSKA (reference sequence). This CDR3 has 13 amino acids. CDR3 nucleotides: TGCGGTGCACTGACTAGGACTAACTACGAGCAGTACTTC. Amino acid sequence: CGALTRTNYEQYF.

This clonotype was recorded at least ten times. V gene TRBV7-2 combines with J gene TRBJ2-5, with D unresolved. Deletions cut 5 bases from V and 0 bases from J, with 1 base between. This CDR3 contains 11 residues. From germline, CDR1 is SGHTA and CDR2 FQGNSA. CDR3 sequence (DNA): TGTGCCAGCAGCAACCAAGAGACCCAGTACTTC. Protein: CASSNQETQYF.

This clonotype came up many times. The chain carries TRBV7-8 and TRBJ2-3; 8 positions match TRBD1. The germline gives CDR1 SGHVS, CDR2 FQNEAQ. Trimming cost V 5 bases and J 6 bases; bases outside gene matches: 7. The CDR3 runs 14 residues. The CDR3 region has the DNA TGTGCCAGCAGCCCAGGGGGCGGAGGGGATACGCAGTATTTT. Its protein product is CASSPGGGGDTQYF.

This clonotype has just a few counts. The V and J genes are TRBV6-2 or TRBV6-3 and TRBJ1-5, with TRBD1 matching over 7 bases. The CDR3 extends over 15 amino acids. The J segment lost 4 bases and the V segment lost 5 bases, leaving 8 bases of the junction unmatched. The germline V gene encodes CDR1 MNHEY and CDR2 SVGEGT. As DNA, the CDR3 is TGTGCCAGCAGTCCCCGGACAGGCGTAAATCAGCCCCAGCATTTT. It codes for CASSPRTGVNQPQHF.

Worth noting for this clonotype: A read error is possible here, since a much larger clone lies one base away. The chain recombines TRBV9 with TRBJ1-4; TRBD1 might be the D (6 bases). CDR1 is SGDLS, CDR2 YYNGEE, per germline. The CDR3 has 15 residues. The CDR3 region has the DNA TGTGCCAGCAGCCACGGGGGGCTGCCTGGTGAAAAACGGTTTTTT. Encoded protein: CASSHGGLPGEKRFF.

The CDR3 nucleotides read TGTGCCAGCAGTGAAGCGATCTCCTACGAGCAGTACTTC. This codes for CASSEAISYEQYF. The chain carries TRBV6-1 and TRBJ2-7, with D unresolved. The germline V gene encodes CDR1 MNHNS and CDR2 SASEGT. This CDR3 has 13 residues. Trimming stripped 0 bases from V and 0 bases from J, with 3 bases between.

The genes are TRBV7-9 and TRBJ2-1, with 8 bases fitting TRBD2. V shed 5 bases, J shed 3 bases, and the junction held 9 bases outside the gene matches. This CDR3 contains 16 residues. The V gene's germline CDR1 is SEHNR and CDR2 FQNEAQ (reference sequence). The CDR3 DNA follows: TGTGCCAGCAGCCCTAGGCGGGGGGTCCTCTACAATGAGCAGTTCTTC. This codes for CASSPRRGVLYNEQFF.

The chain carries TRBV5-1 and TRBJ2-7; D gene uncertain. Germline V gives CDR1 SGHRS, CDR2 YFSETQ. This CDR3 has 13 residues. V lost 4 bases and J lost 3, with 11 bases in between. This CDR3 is CASSPISSYEQYF. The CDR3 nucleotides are TGCGCCAGCAGCCCAATTTCGAGCTACGAGCAGTACTTC.

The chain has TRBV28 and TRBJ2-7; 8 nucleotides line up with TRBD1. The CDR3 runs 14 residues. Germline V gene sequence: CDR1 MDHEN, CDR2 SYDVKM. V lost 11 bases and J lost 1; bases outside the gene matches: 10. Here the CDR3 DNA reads TGTGCCTCGGACGGGACAGGTGAATCCTACGAGCAGTACTTC. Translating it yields CASDGTGESYEQYF.